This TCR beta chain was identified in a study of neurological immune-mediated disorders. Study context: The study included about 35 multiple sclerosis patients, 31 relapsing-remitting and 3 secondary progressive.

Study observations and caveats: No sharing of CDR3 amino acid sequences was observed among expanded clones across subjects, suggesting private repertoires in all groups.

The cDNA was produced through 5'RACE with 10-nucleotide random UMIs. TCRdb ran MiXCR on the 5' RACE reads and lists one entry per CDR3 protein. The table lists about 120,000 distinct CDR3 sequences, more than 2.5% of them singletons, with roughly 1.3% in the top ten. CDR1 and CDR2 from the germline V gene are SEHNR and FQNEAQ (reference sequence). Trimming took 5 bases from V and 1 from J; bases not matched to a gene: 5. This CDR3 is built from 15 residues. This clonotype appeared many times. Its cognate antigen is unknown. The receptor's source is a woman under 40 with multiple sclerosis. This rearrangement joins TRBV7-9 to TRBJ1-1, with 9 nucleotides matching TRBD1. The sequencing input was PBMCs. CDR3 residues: CASSVQGAPNTEAFF. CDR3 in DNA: TGTGCCAGCAGCGTACAGGGGGCGCCGAACACTGAAGCTTTCTTT.